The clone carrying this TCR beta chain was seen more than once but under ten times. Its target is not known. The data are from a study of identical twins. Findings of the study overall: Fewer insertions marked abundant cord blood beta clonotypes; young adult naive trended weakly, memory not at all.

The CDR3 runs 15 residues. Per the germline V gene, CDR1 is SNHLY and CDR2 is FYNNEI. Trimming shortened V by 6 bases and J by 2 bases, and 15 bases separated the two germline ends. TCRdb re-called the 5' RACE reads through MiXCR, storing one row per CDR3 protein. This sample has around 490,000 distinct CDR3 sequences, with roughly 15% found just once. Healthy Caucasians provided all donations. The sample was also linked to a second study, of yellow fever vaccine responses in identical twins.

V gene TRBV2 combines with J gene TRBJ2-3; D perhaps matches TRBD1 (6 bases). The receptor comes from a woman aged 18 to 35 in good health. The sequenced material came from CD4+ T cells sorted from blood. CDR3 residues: CASREPGHLTDTQYF. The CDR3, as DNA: TGTGCCAGCAGAGAACCGGGACACCTCACAGATACGCAGTATTTT.